Below, 27 T cell receptor beta chains from the same sample are listed, as sequenced in a study of blood T cells in healthy people across ages. It was with a sample-barcoded 5' primer and a J-beta primer mix that a second PCR of roughly 7 to 12 cycles was run. TCRdb re-derived calls from the 5' RACE reads in MiXCR, one entry per CDR3 protein. The sample gives 700,000 or so distinct CDR3 sequences, less than 45% of which show up once; about 32% is in the top ten. Specimen: blood. These receptors were collected from a man older than 75 in good health.

This chain connects TRBV12-5 to TRBJ2-1, with a tentative D call TRBD1 (6 bases). The V end was cut by 5 bases, the J end by 9 bases, with 14 bases between. Per the germline V gene, CDR1 is LGHNT and CDR2 is FRNRAP. The CDR3 consists of 13 residues. In DNA form, the CDR3 reads TGTGCTAGTGGTGCCCGACAGGTCGGTGAGCAGTTCTTC. Protein product: CASGARQVGEQFF.

The CDR3 DNA is TGTGCCAGCAGTACACTAGCGGGGGGGCCCGCCGGGGAGCTGTTTTTT. Translation gives CASSTLAGGPAGELFF. The gene calls are TRBV27 and TRBJ2-2; 13 nucleotides line up with TRBD2. This CDR3 region has 16 residues. The germline V gene has CDR1 MNHEY and CDR2 SMNVEV (reference sequence). Trimming cost V 5 bases and J 6 bases; bases outside gene matches: 6.

The chain recombines TRBV11-2 with TRBJ1-2; D not certain. Germline lookup yields CDR1 SGHAT and CDR2 FQNNGV. The CDR3 runs to 12 residues. The V and J ends lost 3 bases and 8 bases respectively, with 10 bases between them. The DNA for the CDR3 is TGTGCCAGCAGCTTGTCAGGACCAGGCTACACCTTC. Translation gives CASSLSGPGYTF.

This clonotype was seen many times. V is TRBV29-1 and J is TRBJ2-2; 7 positions agree with TRBD2. CDR3 size: 15 residues. The V segment lost 7 bases and the J segment 0 bases; nucleotides outside the gene matches: 8. CDR1 and CDR2 from the germline V gene are SQVTM and ANQGSEA. CDR3 loop: CSAQAGRTNTGELFF. The DNA of the CDR3 is TGCAGCGCCCAAGCGGGGAGAACGAACACCGGGGAGCTGTTTTTT.

In its sample, this clonotype was seen many times. V is TRBV18 and J is TRBJ2-7, with D perhaps assigned TRBD1 or TRBD2 (5 bases each). CDR1 is KGHSH and CDR2 is LQKENI in the germline V gene. This CDR3 spans 14 amino acids. V was shortened by 3 bases and J by 6 bases, with 15 bases between the two germline ends. CDR3 DNA sequence: TGTGCCAGCTCACCCCGCCGGGACCAACTCGAGCAGTACTTC. Translated, it gives CASSPRRDQLEQYF.

The chain uses TRBV7-9 and TRBJ2-7, with D maybe TRBD1 (5 bases). The J call may be faulty, since TRBJ2-5 better matches the DNA end. The CDR3 loop spans 14 amino acids. Per germline, CDR1 SEHNR and CDR2 FQNEAQ (reference sequence). This CDR3 reads CASSSHQGRETQYF. Here the CDR3 DNA reads TGTGCCAGCAGCTCCCACCAGGGCAGGGAGACCCAGTACTTC.

This clonotype was found once. V and J are TRBV20-1 and TRBJ2-3; D may be TRBD2 (5 bases). The CDR3 loop spans 15 amino acids. The V gene's germline CDR1 is DFQATT and CDR2 SNEGSKA (reference sequence). Trimming stripped 0 bases from V and 0 bases from J, with 10 bases between. CDR3 in DNA: TGCAGTGCTAGAGATCGGGGTCCTAGCACAGATACGCAGTATTTT. It encodes CSARDRGPSTDTQYF.

This clonotype was seen more than once but under ten times. The rearrangement links TRBV20-1 to TRBJ1-2; TRBD1 is a possible D gene (6 bases). The CDR3 length is 16 residues. Germline V lookup: CDR1 DFQATT, CDR2 SNEGSKA (reference sequence). Trimming cost V 0 bases and J 7 bases, with 21 bases left between them. For the CDR3, the DNA is TGCAGTGCTAGAGATTTAAGGGGGGACATTCTACGTGGCTACACCTTC. It encodes CSARDLRGDILRGYTF.

The V and J genes are TRBV20-1 and TRBJ2-1; 9 bases line up with TRBD2. Trimming removed 4 bases from V and 3 bases from J; junction bases left unmatched: 4. The germline CDR1 and CDR2 sequences are DFQATT and SNEGSKA (reference sequence). This CDR3 spans 14 amino acids. The CDR3 spells CSAISGSDYNEQFF. Here the CDR3 DNA reads TGCAGTGCTATTAGCGGGAGTGACTACAATGAGCAGTTCTTC.

This chain uses TRBV7-2 with TRBJ2-4; TRBD2 might be the D (7 bases). The CDR3 spans 14 residues. Germline V gene sequence: CDR1 SGHTA, CDR2 FQGNSA. V lost 3 bases, J lost 13 bases, and 19 bases lay in between. The CDR3 nucleotides are TGTGCCAGCAGCTTGAGGGGGGGACGGGTTGAGCAGTACTTC. Protein sequence: CASSLRGGRVEQYF.

This clonotype was found a few times. The genes are TRBV14 and TRBJ2-1; 10 bases agree with TRBD2. The CDR3 loop spans 19 amino acids. V lost 2 bases to trimming and J lost 0 bases; unmatched junction nucleotides: 10. Germline-derived CDR1 and CDR2 are SGHDN and FVKESK. CDR3 sequence: CASSQLLAGATGSYNEQFF. The CDR3 DNA follows: TGTGCCAGCAGCCAACTCCTAGCGGGAGCCACCGGCTCCTACAATGAGCAGTTCTTC.

This clonotype was observed a handful of times. The CDR3 loop reads CATSDLAGGSYNEQFF. CDR3 DNA sequence: TGTGCCACCAGTGATTTGGCGGGGGGCTCCTACAATGAGCAGTTCTTC. The genes are TRBV24-1 and TRBJ2-1, with 8 positions matching TRBD2. Germline loops: CDR1 KGHDR, CDR2 SFDVKD. The CDR3 runs 16 residues. After removal of 0 bases from V and 0 bases from J, the junction contained 0 bases not matched to a gene.

This clonotype was counted ten times or more. A read error may be the cause here, since a much bigger clone is one base away. The DNA is omitted, as the CDR3 cannot be located on it reliably, and the CDR3 follows TCRdb's listing. The V gene is TRBV7-6, the J gene TRBJ1-6; the D call TRBD1 from the table was never checked on the DNA. 14 amino acids form the CDR3, both terminal residues included. Germline CDR1 SGHVS, CDR2 FNYEAQ. The CDR3 sequence: CASSVGQGSSPPHF.

The table lists this clonotype with many counts. The rearrangement links TRBV28 to TRBJ2-7; tentative D call: TRBD2 (5 bases). V was cut by 6 bases and J by 7 bases, with 10 bases left in between. The CDR3 spans 11 residues. Looked up from germline, CDR1 is MDHEN and CDR2 is SYDVKM. In DNA, the CDR3 is TGTGCCAGCAGCTTAGGCGGGGAGCAGTACTTC. Amino acids: CASSLGGEQYF.

This clonotype was recorded a few times. This chain links TRBV12-3 or TRBV12-4 with TRBJ2-1; 7 nucleotides line up with TRBD1. V lost 5 bases, J lost 1 base, and 5 bases stayed unmatched. This CDR3 is built from 15 residues. CDR3 DNA sequence: TGTGCCAGCAGTCGACAGGGTCGATCCTACAATGAGCAGTTCTTC. Residues: CASSRQGRSYNEQFF.

This clonotype was counted a single time. At one boundary the junction diverges from the germline segment, which might be a read error. J is TRBJ1-1 and V is TRBV15, with 7 bases lining up with TRBD1. The CDR3 runs to 18 residues. Germline V gene lookup returns CDR1 LNHNV and CDR2 YYDKDF (reference sequence). The CDR3 protein is CATSRQYPTGNVNTEAFF. The CDR3 DNA sequence: TGTGCCACCAGCAGACAATACCCGACAGGGAACGTAAACACGGAAGCTTTCTTT.

The chain has TRBV6-2 or TRBV6-3 and TRBJ2-7; TRBD1 matches at 8 bases. Judging by the DNA end, TRBJ2-5 fits better; the J call may be wrong. CDR3 length: 16 amino acids. Germline lookup yields CDR1 MNHEY and CDR2 SVGEGT. The DNA for the CDR3 is TGTGCCAGCAGTTACGCCCGGACAGGGCAGGGGGAGACCCAGTACTTC. Translated, it gives CASSYARTGQGETQYF.

The gene calls are TRBV20-1 and TRBJ1-2, with D possibly being TRBD1 (6 bases). Trimming removed 0 bases at V and 10 bases at J, with 12 bases between. Germline V lookup: CDR1 DFQATT, CDR2 SNEGSKA (reference sequence). This CDR3 has 12 residues. DNA of the CDR3: TGCAGTGCTAGAGATCGGGACAACCCCTACACCTTC. Residues: CSARDRDNPYTF.

This clonotype was seen a handful of times. This chain joins TRBV6-2 or TRBV6-3 and TRBJ2-3, with TRBD1 as a possible D gene (7 bases). With 8 bases removed from V and 7 bases from J, the gap between germline ends came to 25 bases. The CDR3 has 16 residues. Germline loops: CDR1 MNHEY, CDR2 SVGEGT. This CDR3 reads CASAPPQGGVKNTQYF. CDR3 nucleotides: TGTGCCAGCGCACCCCCCCAGGGGGGCGTTAAAAATACGCAGTATTTT.

The chain joins TRBV5-4 to TRBJ2-7; 10 nucleotides agree with TRBD1. The end of the DNA fits TRBJ2-5 better, so the J call may be wrong. CDR1 is SGHNT, CDR2 YYREEE, per germline (reference sequence). The CDR3 consists of 13 residues. The CDR3: CATRQGARGTQYF. CDR3 nucleotides: TGTGCCACACGACAGGGGGCGAGGGGGACCCAGTACTTC.

This clonotype has just a few counts. This chain links TRBV7-2 with TRBJ2-5; the D is unclear. Germline V gives CDR1 SGHTA, CDR2 FQGNSA. The CDR3 is 14 amino acids. V lost 4 bases and J 2 bases, leaving 11 bases between the germline ends. CDR3 sequence reads: CASSWASEQETQYF. DNA of the CDR3: TGTGCCAGCAGCTGGGCCTCGGAGCAAGAGACCCAGTACTTC.

The V and J genes are TRBV25-1 and TRBJ1-4, with D tentatively TRBD1 (6 bases). CDR1 is MGHDK and CDR2 is SYGVNS in the germline V gene. The V and J ends lost 4 bases and 4 bases respectively, with 13 bases between them. The CDR3 runs to 15 residues. CDR3 DNA: TGTGCCAGCAGTGCTATGACAGGCCGTAATGAAAAACTGTTTTTT. Its protein product is CASSAMTGRNEKLFF.

V and J are TRBV24-1 and TRBJ2-3, with D uncertain. Trimming left V 2 bases short and J 10 bases short, with 9 bases between. The CDR3 length is 12 residues. Germline CDR1 is KGHDR and CDR2 is SFDVKD. The CDR3 coding sequence is TGTGCCACCAGTGATTCAGTCGGCCCGCAGTATTTT. Translating it yields CATSDSVGPQYF.

The sample holds a few counts of this clonotype. The chain is built from TRBV4-3 and TRBJ2-4, with D possibly TRBD2 on 5 matching bases. The end of the DNA is better explained by TRBJ2-5, so the J call may be wrong. The germline V gene has CDR1 LGHNA and CDR2 YSLEER. The CDR3 contains 14 residues. The CDR3 protein is CASSQILGFETQYF. The CDR3 DNA is TGCGCCAGCAGCCAAATACTAGGTTTTGAGACCCAGTACTTC.

The chain is built from TRBV4-3 and TRBJ2-3; 14 bases agree with TRBD2. With V trimmed by 0 bases and J by 2 bases, 7 bases remained unmatched. CDR1 and CDR2 (germline): LGHNA, YSLEER. The CDR3 runs to 19 residues. CDR3 DNA sequence: TGCGCCAGCAGCCAAGATTTTGGACTAGCGGGGGGAACCACAGATACGCAGTATTTT. It specifies CASSQDFGLAGGTTDTQYF.

The rearrangement joins TRBV4-3 to TRBJ1-1; D is unclear. CDR3 length equals 13 residues. V gave up 1 base and J gave up 8 bases, with 11 bases separating them. The germline gives CDR1 LGHNA, CDR2 YSLEER. CDR3 DNA: TGCGCCAGCAGCCAAGGGGTGATAGGAGAAGCTTTCTTT. This translates into CASSQGVIGEAFF.

The gene calls are TRBV5-1 and TRBJ2-1; D is unresolved. This CDR3 is 14 amino acids long. The germline CDR1 and CDR2 sequences are SGHRS and YFSETQ. Trimming pared 1 base from V and 8 bases from J, leaving 13 bases between. The CDR3 region is CASSLQEPRDEQFF. The CDR3 DNA is TGCGCCAGCAGCTTGCAGGAACCCCGGGATGAGCAGTTCTTC.